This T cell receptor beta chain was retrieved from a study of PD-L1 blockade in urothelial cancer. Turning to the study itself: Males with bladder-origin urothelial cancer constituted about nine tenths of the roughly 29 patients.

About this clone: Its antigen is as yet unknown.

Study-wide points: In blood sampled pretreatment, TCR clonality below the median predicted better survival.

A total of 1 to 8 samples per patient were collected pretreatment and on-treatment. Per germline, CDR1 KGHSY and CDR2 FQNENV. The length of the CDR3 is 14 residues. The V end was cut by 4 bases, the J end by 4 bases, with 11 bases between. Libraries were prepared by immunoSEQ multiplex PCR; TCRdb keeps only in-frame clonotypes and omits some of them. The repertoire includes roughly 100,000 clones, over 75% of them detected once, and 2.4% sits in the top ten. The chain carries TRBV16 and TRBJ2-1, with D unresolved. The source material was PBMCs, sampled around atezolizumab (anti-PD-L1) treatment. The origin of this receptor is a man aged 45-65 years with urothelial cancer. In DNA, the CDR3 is TGTGCCAGCAGCCTCACGAGCTTGTACAATGAGCAGTTCTTC. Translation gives CASSLTSLYNEQFF.